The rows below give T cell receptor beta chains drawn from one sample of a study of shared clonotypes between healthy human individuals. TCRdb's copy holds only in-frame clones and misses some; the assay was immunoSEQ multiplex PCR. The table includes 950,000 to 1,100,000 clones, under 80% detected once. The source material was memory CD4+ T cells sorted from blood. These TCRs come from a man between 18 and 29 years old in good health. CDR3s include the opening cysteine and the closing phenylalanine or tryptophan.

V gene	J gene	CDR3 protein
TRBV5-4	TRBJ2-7	CASSPGQTTYEQYF
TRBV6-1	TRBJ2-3	CASTSGKHTDTQYF
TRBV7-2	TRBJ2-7	CASSSQGASYEQYF
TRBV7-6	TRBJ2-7	CASSLGGQGAYEQYF
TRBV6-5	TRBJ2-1	CASSPKAGEQFF
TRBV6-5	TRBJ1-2	CASSKQGFGSYGYTF
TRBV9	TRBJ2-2	CASSTTGAQTGELFF
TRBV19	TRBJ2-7	CASRPQAAGREQYF
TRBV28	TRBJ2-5	CASSTRTVQETQYF
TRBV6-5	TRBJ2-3	CASRLTGAPTDTQYF
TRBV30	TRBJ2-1	CAWSVQYNEQFF
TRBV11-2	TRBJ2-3	CASSFGTKADTQYF
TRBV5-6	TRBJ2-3	CASSALRNTDTQYF
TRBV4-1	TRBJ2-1	CASSHPARDRGDEQFF
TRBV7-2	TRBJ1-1	CASSLLRVSPEAFF
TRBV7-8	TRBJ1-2	CASSLDRGYGYTF
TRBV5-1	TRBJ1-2	CASSWEDGTYGYTF
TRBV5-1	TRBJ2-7	CASSLEAGASNEQYF
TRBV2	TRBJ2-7	CASMPDRARNEQYF
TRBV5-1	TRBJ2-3	CASSLGTGERDTQYF
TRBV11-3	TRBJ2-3	CASSYGKGLAGGGDTQYF
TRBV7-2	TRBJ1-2	CASRNLGAVGYGYTF
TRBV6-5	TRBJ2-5	CASSYRGFQETQYF
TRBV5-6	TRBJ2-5	CASSRGLGVETQYF
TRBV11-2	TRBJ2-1	CASGSDRGGIEQFF
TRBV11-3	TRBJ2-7	CASSSRGPPRPYEQYF
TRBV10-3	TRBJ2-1	CAISDEGFHVF
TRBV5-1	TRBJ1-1	CASSLTGNTEAFF
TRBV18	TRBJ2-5	CASSPLTGSEYQETQYF
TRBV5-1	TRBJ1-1	CASSPGEGTGTEAFF
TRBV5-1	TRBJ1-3	CASSPLGQGVASGNTIYF